This passage covers 9 T cell receptor beta chains from one sample sequenced in a study of liver allograft versus peripheral blood T cells. Overall study: Transplanted-liver and recipient peripheral blood T cell receptor repertoires were compared.

TCRdb re-called the reads through MiXCR, storing one row per CDR3 protein. The table has over 9,000 distinct CDR3 sequences, less than 20% seen once. The receptors come from a human patient who had a liver transplant. The graft donor may be the source of some T cells.

This clonotype rates as medium-sized. This sequence joins TRBV19 and TRBJ1-1, with 7 nucleotides matching TRBD1. The CDR3 totals 16 residues. Germline loops: CDR1 LNHDA, CDR2 SQIVND (reference sequence). V trimming: 5 bases; J trimming: 3 bases; junction bases outside the gene matches: 12. The CDR3 loop is CASSRLWTGTDTEAFF. The CDR3 bases are TGTGCCAGTAGTCGCCTCTGGACAGGTACTGACACTGAAGCTTTCTTT.

This clonotype is termed medium-sized. The J gene is TRBJ1-2, the V gene TRBV6-1; no clear D gene. The V end lost 0 bases, the J end lost 4 bases, and 9 bases lay between the germline ends. This CDR3 region has 14 residues. Germline V gene data show CDR1 as MNHNS and CDR2 as SASEGT. In nucleotides, the CDR3 is TGTGCCAGCAGTGAAGCTTGGACGTCCTATGGCTACACCTTC. Its translation is CASSEAWTSYGYTF.

The V and J genes are TRBV19 and TRBJ2-7; D may be TRBD2 (6 bases). CDR1 is LNHDA and CDR2 is SQIVND in the germline V gene (reference sequence). V was cut by 3 bases and J by 4 bases, with 19 bases left in between. This CDR3 region has 16 residues. CDR3 DNA sequence: TGTGCCAGTAGTATCGGCGGGACCTGGACGCCTTACGAGCAGTACTTC. Residues: CASSIGGTWTPYEQYF.

The V gene is TRBV20-1, the J gene TRBJ2-7, with TRBD1 identical over 10 bases. The V gene end was trimmed by 3 bases and the J gene end by 3 bases; junction bases not matched to a gene: 11. Germline assignment: CDR1 DFQATT and CDR2 SNEGSKA (reference sequence). The CDR3 contains 16 residues. The CDR3 loop reads CSAREEGTGAFYEQYF. The CDR3 nucleotides are TGCAGTGCTAGGGAGGAAGGGACAGGGGCATTCTACGAGCAGTACTTC.

J is TRBJ2-6 and V is TRBV5-6; 8 positions agree with TRBD1. Germline V CDR1 and CDR2: SGHDT, YYEEEE. V gave up 4 bases and J gave up 0 bases; unmatched junction bases: 6. This CDR3 contains 17 residues. The CDR3 region has the DNA TGTGCCAGCAGCCCGGGACAGGCATTCTCTGGGGCCAACGTCCTGACTTTC. Amino acid sequence: CASSPGQAFSGANVLTF.

By proportion, this clonotype is medium-sized. The chain has TRBV10-3 and TRBJ1-2, with TRBD1 matching 9 bases. The CDR3 consists of 16 residues. V shed 3 bases, J shed 8 bases, and the junction held 13 bases outside the gene matches. Germline assignment: CDR1 ENHRY and CDR2 SYGVKD. The CDR3 nucleotides read TGTGCCATCAGTGAACACACAGGGGGCTCTTTCGGAGGCTACACCTTC. It codes for CAISEHTGGSFGGYTF.

This clonotype is medium-sized in the sample. The J gene is TRBJ1-1, the V gene TRBV5-6; D unresolved. The V and J ends lost 4 bases and 9 bases respectively, with 22 bases between them. Germline assignment: CDR1 SGHDT and CDR2 YYEEEE. This CDR3 has 15 amino acids. CDR3 protein: CASSPRRAPRWKAFF. The CDR3, as DNA: TGTGCCAGCAGCCCGAGGCGGGCACCTCGGTGGAAAGCTTTCTTT.

J is TRBJ2-1 and V is TRBV7-2; TRBD2 aligns across 10 bases. CDR3 size: 15 residues. J gave up 10 bases and V 1 base, and 7 bases lay outside the gene matches. Germline-derived CDR1 and CDR2 are SGHTA and FQGNSA. This chain's CDR3 is CASSLGLAGVKEQFF. The CDR3 bases are TGTGCCAGCAGCTTAGGGCTAGCGGGGGTCAAAGAGCAGTTCTTC.

Within the sample, this clonotype is medium-sized. J is TRBJ1-2 and V is TRBV5-6; D is perhaps TRBD1 (6 bases). V was clipped by 4 bases and J by 8 bases, with 15 bases between them. Looked up from germline, CDR1 is SGHDT and CDR2 is YYEEEE. This CDR3 region has 13 residues. CDR3 region: CASSPDSVGGYTF. CDR3 nucleotide sequence: TGTGCCAGCAGCCCGGACAGCGTCGGGGGCTACACCTTC.